The next 14 T cell receptor beta chains were all read from a single sample in a study of blood T cell repertoires in COVID-19. Repertoires were generated with immunoSEQ multiplex PCR, while TCRdb's copy carries only in-frame clones and drops some. Among around 100,000 clones, 85% to 90% were seen once, and the ten largest hold about 34%. The sample comprised peripheral blood. These receptors all stem from a woman at least 80 years old with acute or convalescent COVID-19.

The V gene is TRBV28, the J gene TRBJ2-3; 7 bases are shared with TRBD2. The CDR3 runs 18 residues. The V and J ends lost 3 bases and 0 bases, in that order; junction bases with no gene match: 12. Germline V gene sequence: CDR1 MDHEN, CDR2 SYDVKM. The CDR3 region is CASSFSYPSGVSTDTQYF. The CDR3 coding sequence is TGTGCCAGCAGTTTCTCCTACCCTAGCGGAGTCAGCACAGATACGCAGTATTTT.

This sequence joins TRBV7-2 and TRBJ2-1; 7 positions match TRBD2. The CDR3 runs to 15 residues. Trimming removed 6 bases from V and 2 bases from J; junction bases left unmatched: 7. Germline CDR1 reads SGHTA; CDR2 reads FQGNSA. The CDR3 DNA is TGTGCCAGCAGAGAGCGGGGCTTCGCCTACAATGAGCAGTTCTTC. Translating gives CASRERGFAYNEQFF.

The chain combines TRBV28 with TRBJ2-7; 11 bases agree with TRBD1. This CDR3 region has 16 residues. Germline V gene data show CDR1 as MDHEN and CDR2 as SYDVKM. V was clipped by 1 base and J by 1 base; unmatched bases: 3. CDR3 DNA: TGTGCCAGCAGTTTATCCGGGACAGGGGGATCCTACGAGCAGTACTTC. It translates to CASSLSGTGGSYEQYF.

DNA of the CDR3: TGTGCCAGCAGTGAGTTGCGGGGGGGCAACACAGATACGCAGTATTTT. Its translation is CASSELRGGNTDTQYF. The V gene is TRBV2, the J gene TRBJ2-3; TRBD2 aligns across 9 bases. CDR1 is SNHLY and CDR2 is FYNNEI in the germline V gene. This CDR3 comprises 16 residues. The J segment lost 2 bases and the V segment lost 3 bases, leaving 6 bases of the junction unmatched.

This chain uses TRBV7-2 with TRBJ1-6; maybe TRBD1 (6 bases). V was trimmed by 6 bases and J by 7 bases, leaving 13 bases between them. Germline V gene sequence: CDR1 SGHTA, CDR2 FQGNSA. The CDR3 extends over 14 amino acids. Written as DNA, the CDR3 is TGTGCCAGCAGACCTCCAGGGGAAAATTCACCCCTCCACTTT. As protein: CASRPPGENSPLHF.

This clone was seen only a few times. The genes are TRBV30 and TRBJ2-5; TRBD1 matches at 8 bases. The CDR3 has 17 amino acids. The V and J ends lost 5 bases and 4 bases, in that order; junction bases with no gene match: 18. From germline, CDR1 is GTSNPN and CDR2 SVGIG (reference sequence). For the CDR3, the DNA is TGTGCCTGGGGAAACCACCGGGACCTCACAGGGGGAGAGACCCAGTACTTC. The encoded protein is CAWGNHRDLTGGETQYF.

The V gene is TRBV10-3, the J gene TRBJ1-4, with a tentative D call TRBD1 (5 bases). V lost 6 bases to trimming and J lost 6 bases, with 14 bases between them. The CDR3 has 14 residues. From germline, CDR1 is ENHRY and CDR2 SYGVKD. This chain's CDR3 is CAISPSGGDEKLFF. The CDR3, as DNA: TGTGCCATCAGCCCTTCTGGGGGGGATGAAAAACTGTTTTTT.

The V and J genes are TRBV6-2 or TRBV6-3 and TRBJ1-5; D possibly corresponds to TRBD1 (5 bases). The CDR3 contains 14 residues. CDR1 is MNHEY, CDR2 SVGEGT, per germline. The V and J ends lost 0 bases and 4 bases respectively, with 7 bases between them. CDR3 DNA: TGTGCCAGCAGTTACTCGGGGGGAAATCAGCCCCAGCATTTT. Protein product: CASSYSGGNQPQHF.

This rearrangement joins TRBV5-1 to TRBJ2-4; 7 bases fit TRBD2. Germline lookup yields CDR1 SGHRS and CDR2 YFSETQ. CDR3 length: 19 residues. Trimming at V came to 3 bases and at J to 1 base, leaving 16 bases not matched to a gene. Written as DNA, the CDR3 is TGCGCCAGCAGCTCATGGCCGAGGGGCCGGGGGGTTGCCAAAAACATTCAGTACTTC. It yields the protein CASSSWPRGRGVAKNIQYF.

The chain has TRBV4-1 and TRBJ2-3; TRBD1 aligns across 9 bases. Germline V lookup: CDR1 MGHRA, CDR2 YSYEKL. V lost 4 bases, J lost 5 bases, and 4 bases stayed unmatched. CDR3 size: 14 residues. Here the CDR3 reads CASSPPDRGDTQYF. CDR3 DNA sequence: TGCGCCAGCAGCCCCCCGGACAGGGGAGATACGCAGTATTTT.

The rearrangement joins TRBV15 to TRBJ2-7; unclear D gene. V was cut by 0 bases and J by 6 bases, with 6 bases left in between. Germline V lookup: CDR1 LNHNV, CDR2 YYDKDF (reference sequence). This CDR3 is 12 amino acids long. CDR3 coding DNA: TGTGCCACCAGCAGAGATGAGGTCGAGCAGTACTTC. It specifies CATSRDEVEQYF.

This chain uses TRBV15 with TRBJ2-1, with D possibly matching TRBD1 (5 bases). The CDR3 has 11 residues. The V end was cut by 5 bases, the J end by 10 bases, with 9 bases between. Per germline, CDR1 LNHNV and CDR2 YYDKDF (reference sequence). In nucleotides, the CDR3 is TGTGCCACCAGCGTGGACACGGAGCAGTTCTTC. Its protein is CATSVDTEQFF.

This clone was found once. The chain links TRBV30 to TRBJ2-5, with 7 positions matching TRBD1. Germline values: CDR1 GTSNPN, CDR2 SVGIG (reference sequence). Unmatched junction bases numbered 3, after V lost 1 base and J lost 1 base. The CDR3 runs 14 residues. The CDR3 reads CAWSGTGFQETQYF. CDR3 coding DNA: TGTGCCTGGAGTGGGACAGGTTTCCAAGAGACCCAGTACTTC.

V usage is TRBV6-5 and J usage is TRBJ1-5; D is possibly TRBD1 (5 bases). The CDR3 is 15 amino acids. Trimming took off 0 bases at V and 6 bases at J, with 12 bases between the two ends. Germline V gives CDR1 MNHEY, CDR2 SVGAGI. The DNA for the CDR3 is TGTGCCAGCAGTTACTCGTCTGGACAAGGTCAGCCCCAGCATTTT. This translates into CASSYSSGQGQPQHF.